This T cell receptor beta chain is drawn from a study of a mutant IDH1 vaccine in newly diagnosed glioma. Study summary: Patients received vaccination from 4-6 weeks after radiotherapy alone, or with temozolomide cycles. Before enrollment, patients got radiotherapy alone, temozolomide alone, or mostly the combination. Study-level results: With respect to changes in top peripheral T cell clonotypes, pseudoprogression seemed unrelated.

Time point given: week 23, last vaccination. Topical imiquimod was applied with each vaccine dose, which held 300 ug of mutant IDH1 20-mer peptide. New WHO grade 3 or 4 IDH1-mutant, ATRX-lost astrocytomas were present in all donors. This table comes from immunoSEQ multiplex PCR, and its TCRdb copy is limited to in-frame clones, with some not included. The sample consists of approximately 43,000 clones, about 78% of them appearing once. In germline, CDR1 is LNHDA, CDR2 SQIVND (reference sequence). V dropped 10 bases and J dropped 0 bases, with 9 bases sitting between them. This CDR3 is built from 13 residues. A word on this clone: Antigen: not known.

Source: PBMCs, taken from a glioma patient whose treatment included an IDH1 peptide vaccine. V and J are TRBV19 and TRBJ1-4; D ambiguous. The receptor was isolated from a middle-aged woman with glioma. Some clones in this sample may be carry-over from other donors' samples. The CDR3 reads CATFESTNEKLFF. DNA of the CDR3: TGTGCCACCTTTGAGTCAACTAATGAAAAACTGTTTTTT.